This T cell receptor (beta chain) appears in the sequencing data of a study of regulatory T cells in long-lasting Graves disease. V lost 1 base, J lost 2 bases, and 7 bases lay in between. The CDR3 covers 13 residues. Germline V lookup: CDR1 SGHNT, CDR2 YYREEE (reference sequence). Construction of the TCR beta libraries employed iRepertoire HTBI primers in conjunction with Arm-PCR of CDR3 regions. A single record per CDR3 protein comes from TCRdb applying MiXCR to the multiplex PCR reads. The table lists a few hundred thousand distinct CDR3 sequences, 15% to 20% of them singletons, with about 20% in the top ten. This sample's time point: newly diagnosed GD, antithyroid drugs for less than 3 months. RNA isolated from PBMCs was used to make the TCR library. This clonotype was seen ten or more times.

Here the sequenced sample was peripheral blood mononuclear cells (PBMCs), taken at new diagnosis, from a patient treated with antithyroid drugs. J is TRBJ2-7 and V is TRBV5-4; a possible D gene is TRBD2 (6 bases). The clonotype originates from a female donor with Graves disease. The CDR3, as DNA: TGTGCCAGCAGCTTGCGGGAGACCTACGAGCAGTACTTC. Encoded protein: CASSLRETYEQYF.